This TCR beta chain came from a study of response to subunit inactivated influenza vaccine. In TCRdb, the RT-PCR reads were re-called with MiXCR into one record per CDR3 protein. The sample contains 540,000 or so distinct CDR3 sequences, 10% to 15% of which appear only once. The CDR3 consists of 13 residues. V lost 7 bases, J lost 4 bases, and 3 bases stayed unmatched. Study-wide findings and caveats: Only a handful of new T cells, the authors suggested, are recruited with each seasonal influenza vaccination.

There are a few counts of this clonotype. Its antigen is currently unknown. This TCR came from a man aged 45-60 years who received an inactivated influenza vaccine. The genes are TRBV12-3 or TRBV12-4 and TRBJ2-4; 8 bases are shared with TRBD2. The source was PBMCs from blood, collected 40 to 50 days after vaccination. The CDR3 DNA follows: TGTGCCAGCAAGGGCGGGGGGAAAAACATTCAGTACTTC. Its translation: CASKGGGKNIQYF.